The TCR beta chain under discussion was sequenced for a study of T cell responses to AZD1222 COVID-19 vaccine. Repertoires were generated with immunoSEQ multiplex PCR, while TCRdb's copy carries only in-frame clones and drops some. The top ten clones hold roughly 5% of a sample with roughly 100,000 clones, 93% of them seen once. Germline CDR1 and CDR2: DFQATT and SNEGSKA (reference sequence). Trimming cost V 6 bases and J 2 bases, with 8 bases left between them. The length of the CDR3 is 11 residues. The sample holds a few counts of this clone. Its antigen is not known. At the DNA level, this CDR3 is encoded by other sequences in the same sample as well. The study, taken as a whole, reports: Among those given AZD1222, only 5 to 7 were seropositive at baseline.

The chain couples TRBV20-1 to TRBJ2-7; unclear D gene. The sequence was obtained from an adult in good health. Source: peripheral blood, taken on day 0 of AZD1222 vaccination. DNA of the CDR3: TGCAGTGCCCGGACGACCTACGAGCAGTACTTC. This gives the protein CSARTTYEQYF.